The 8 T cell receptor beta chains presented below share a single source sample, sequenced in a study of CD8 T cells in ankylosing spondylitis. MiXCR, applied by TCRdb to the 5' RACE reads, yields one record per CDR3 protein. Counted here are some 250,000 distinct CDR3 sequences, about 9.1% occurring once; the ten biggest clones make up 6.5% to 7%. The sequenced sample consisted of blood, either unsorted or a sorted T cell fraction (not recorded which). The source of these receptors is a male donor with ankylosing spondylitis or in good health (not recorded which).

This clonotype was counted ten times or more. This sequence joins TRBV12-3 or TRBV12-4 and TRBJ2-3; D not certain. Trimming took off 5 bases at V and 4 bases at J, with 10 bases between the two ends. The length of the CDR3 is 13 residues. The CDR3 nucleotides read TGTGCCAGCAGTCCCAGGCGGCCAGATACGCAGTATTTT. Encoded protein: CASSPRRPDTQYF.

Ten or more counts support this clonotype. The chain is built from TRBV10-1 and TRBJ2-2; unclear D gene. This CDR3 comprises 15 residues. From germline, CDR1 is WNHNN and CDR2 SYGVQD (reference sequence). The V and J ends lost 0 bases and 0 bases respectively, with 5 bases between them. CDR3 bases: TGCGCCAGCAGTGAGTCTGTATCGAACACCGGGGAGCTGTTTTTT. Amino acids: CASSESVSNTGELFF.

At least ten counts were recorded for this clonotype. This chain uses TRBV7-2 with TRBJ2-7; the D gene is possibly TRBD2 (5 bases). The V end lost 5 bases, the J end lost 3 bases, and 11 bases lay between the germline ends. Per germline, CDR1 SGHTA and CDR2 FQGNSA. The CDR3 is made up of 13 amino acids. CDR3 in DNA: TGTGCCAGCAGCGGAGGAATATACTACGAGCAGTACTTC. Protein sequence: CASSGGIYYEQYF.

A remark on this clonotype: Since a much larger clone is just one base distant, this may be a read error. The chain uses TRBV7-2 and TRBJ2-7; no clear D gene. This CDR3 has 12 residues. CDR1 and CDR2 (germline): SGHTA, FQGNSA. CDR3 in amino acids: CASSSSPYEQSF. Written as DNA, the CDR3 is TGTGCCAGCAGCTCCTCTCCCTACGAGCAGTCCTTC.

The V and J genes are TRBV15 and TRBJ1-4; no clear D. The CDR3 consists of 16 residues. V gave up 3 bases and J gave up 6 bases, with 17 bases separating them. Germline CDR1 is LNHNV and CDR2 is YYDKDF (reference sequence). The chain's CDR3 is CATSRVKGFGDEKLFF. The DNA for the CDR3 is TGTGCCACCAGCAGGGTCAAAGGGTTCGGAGATGAAAAACTGTTTTTT.

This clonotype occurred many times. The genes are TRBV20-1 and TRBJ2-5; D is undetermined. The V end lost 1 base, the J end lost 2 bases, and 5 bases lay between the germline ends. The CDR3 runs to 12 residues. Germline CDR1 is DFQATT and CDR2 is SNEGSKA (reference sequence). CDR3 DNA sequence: TGCAGTGCTAGAGTCTCGCAAGAGACCCAGTACTTC. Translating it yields CSARVSQETQYF.

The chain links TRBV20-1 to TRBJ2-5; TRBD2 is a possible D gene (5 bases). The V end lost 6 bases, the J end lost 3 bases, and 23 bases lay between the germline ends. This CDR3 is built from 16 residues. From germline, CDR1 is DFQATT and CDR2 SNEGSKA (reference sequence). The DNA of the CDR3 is TGCAGTGCCCTAGGAGGAGACTCACAATCGAAAGAGACCCAGTACTTC. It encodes CSALGGDSQSKETQYF.

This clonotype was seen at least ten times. The CDR3 DNA sequence: TGTGCCAGCAGCTTAGTCCCCGGACAGACCTACGAGCAGTACTTC. It specifies CASSLVPGQTYEQYF. V and J are TRBV7-2 and TRBJ2-7, with D possibly matching TRBD1 (6 bases). Trimming shortened V by 1 base and J by 2 bases, and 12 bases separated the two germline ends. CDR1 and CDR2 (germline): SGHTA, FQGNSA. The CDR3 length is 15 residues. Looking up the rest from reference TRBV7-2 and TRBJ2-7 gives the full variable domain: GAGVSQSPSNKVTEKGKDVELRCDPISGHTALYWYRQSLGQGLEFLIYFQGNSAPDKSGLPSDRFSAERTGGSVSTLTIQRTQQEDSAVYLCASSLVPGQTYEQYFGPGTRLTVT.